The entry below describes one T cell receptor (beta chain). What it binds is not known. Healthy donors of bone marrow made up the group. This sample stems from a study of cytomegalovirus exposure and HLA in healthy donors. V was trimmed by 8 bases and J by 4 bases, leaving 23 bases between them. Germline assignment: CDR1 MRHNA and CDR2 SNTAGT. CDR3 length: 16 amino acids. 13 Jbeta primers and 60 Vbeta primers were used for the PCR. Sequencing used immunoSEQ multiplex PCR; TCRdb keeps in-frame clones, though not all of them. The table includes some 180,000 clones, more than 75% detected once. Study findings and constraints: It was confirmed in vitro that a few of the CMV-associated chains were specific for CMV antigens. Earlier analysis yielded a pattern in which most TCR beta V segments were productive about 90% or about 30% of the time.

The chain uses TRBV6-4 and TRBJ1-2; D gene unclear. The TCR sequence derives from a man aged 40-49 years in good health and CMV-seronegative. Sequencing input: PBMCs. The CDR3 sequence: CASSSPSDKQFYGYTF. Here the CDR3 DNA reads TGTGCCAGCTCTTCACCATCAGATAAACAATTCTATGGCTACACCTTC.